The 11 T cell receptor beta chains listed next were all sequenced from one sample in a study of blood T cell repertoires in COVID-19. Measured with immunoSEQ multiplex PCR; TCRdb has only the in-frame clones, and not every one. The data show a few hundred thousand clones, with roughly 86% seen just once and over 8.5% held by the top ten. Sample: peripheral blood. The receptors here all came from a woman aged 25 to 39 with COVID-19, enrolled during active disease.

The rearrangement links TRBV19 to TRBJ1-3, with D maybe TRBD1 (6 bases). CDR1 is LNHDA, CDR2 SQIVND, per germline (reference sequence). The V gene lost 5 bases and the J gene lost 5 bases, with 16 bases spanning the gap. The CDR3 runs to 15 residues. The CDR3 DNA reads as TGTGCCAGTAGTCTCCCGGGACACCCTCGAAACACCATATATTTT. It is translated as CASSLPGHPRNTIYF.

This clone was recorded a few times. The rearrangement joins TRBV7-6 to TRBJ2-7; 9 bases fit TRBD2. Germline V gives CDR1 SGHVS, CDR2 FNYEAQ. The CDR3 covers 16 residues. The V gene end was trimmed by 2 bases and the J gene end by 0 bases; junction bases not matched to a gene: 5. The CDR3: CASSLTSGRSSYEQYF. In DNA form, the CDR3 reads TGTGCCAGCAGCTTAACTAGCGGGCGCAGCTCCTACGAGCAGTACTTC.

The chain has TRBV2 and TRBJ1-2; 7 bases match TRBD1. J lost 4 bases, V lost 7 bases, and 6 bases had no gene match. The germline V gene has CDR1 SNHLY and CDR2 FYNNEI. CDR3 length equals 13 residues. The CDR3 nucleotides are TGTGCCAGCACTCGACAGGGCCTCTATGGCTACACCTTC. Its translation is CASTRQGLYGYTF.

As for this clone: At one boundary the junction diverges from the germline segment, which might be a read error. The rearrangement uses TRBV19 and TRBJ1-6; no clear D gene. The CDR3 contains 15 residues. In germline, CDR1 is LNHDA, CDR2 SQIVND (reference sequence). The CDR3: CASSSSSTYNSPLHF. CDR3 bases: TGTGCCAGTAGTTCGTCCAGTACATATAATTCACCCCTTCACTTT.

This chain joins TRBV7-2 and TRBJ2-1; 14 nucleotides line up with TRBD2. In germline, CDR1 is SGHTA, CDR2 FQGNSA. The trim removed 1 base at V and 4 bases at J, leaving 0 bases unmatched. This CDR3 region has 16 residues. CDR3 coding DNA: TGTGCCAGCAGCTTAGGACTAGCGGGGGGGTACAATGAGCAGTTCTTC. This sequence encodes CASSLGLAGGYNEQFF.

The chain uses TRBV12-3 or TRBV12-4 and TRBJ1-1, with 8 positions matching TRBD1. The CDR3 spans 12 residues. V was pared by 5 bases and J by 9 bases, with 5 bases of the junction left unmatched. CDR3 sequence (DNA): TGTGCCAGCAGTCCAGGGGACAGGAAAGCTTTCTTT. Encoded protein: CASSPGDRKAFF.

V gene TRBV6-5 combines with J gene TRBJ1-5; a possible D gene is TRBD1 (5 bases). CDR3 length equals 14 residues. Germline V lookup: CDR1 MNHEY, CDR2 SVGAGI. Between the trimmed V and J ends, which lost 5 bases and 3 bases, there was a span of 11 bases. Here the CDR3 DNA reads TGTGCCAGCAGTCTCGACAGTTTCAATCAGCCCCAGCATTTT. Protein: CASSLDSFNQPQHF.

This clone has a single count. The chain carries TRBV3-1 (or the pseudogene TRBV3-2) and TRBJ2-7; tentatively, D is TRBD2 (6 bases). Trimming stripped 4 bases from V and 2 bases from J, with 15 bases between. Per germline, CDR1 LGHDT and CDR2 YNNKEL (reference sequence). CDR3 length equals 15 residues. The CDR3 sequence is CASSLLEGAPYEQYF. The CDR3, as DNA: TGTGCCAGCAGCCTGTTGGAGGGAGCTCCCTACGAGCAGTACTTC.

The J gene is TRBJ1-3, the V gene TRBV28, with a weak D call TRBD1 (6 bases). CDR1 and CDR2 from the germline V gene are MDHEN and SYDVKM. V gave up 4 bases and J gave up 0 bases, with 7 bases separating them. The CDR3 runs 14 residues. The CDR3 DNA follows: TGTGCCAGCAGTTCAGGGGTCTCTGGAAACACCATATATTTT. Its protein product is CASSSGVSGNTIYF. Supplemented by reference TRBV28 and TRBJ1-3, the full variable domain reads DVKVTQSSRYLVKRTGEKVFLECVQDMDHENMFWYRQDPGLGLRLIYFSYDVKMKEKGDIPEGYSVSREKKERFSLILESASTNQTSMYLCASSSGVSGNTIYFGEGSWLTVV.

The CDR3 DNA follows: TGTGCCTGGGGACTGCGGGAGGATACGCAGTATTTT. It encodes CAWGLREDTQYF. The chain joins TRBV30 to TRBJ2-3; TRBD2 matches 7 bases. Germline V lookup: CDR1 GTSNPN, CDR2 SVGIG (reference sequence). The CDR3 contains 12 residues. Unmatched junction bases numbered 5, after V lost 5 bases and J lost 6 bases. Full variable domain (outside the CDR3, taken from reference TRBV30 and TRBJ2-3): SQTIHQWPATLVQPVGSPLSLECTVEGTSNPNLYWYRQAAGRGLQLLFYSVGIGQISSEVPQNLSASRPQDRQFILSSKKLLLSDSGFYLCAWGLREDTQYFGPGTRLTVL.

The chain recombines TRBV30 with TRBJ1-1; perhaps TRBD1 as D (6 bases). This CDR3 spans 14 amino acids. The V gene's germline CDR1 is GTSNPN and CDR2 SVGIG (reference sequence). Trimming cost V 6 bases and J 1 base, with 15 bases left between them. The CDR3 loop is CACIRDIWNTEAFF. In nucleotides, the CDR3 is TGTGCCTGTATCAGGGACATCTGGAACACTGAAGCTTTCTTT. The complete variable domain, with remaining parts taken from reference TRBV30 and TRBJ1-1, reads SQTIHQWPATLVQPVGSPLSLECTVEGTSNPNLYWYRQAAGRGLQLLFYSVGIGQISSEVPQNLSASRPQDRQFILSSKKLLLSDSGFYLCACIRDIWNTEAFFGQGTRLTVV.